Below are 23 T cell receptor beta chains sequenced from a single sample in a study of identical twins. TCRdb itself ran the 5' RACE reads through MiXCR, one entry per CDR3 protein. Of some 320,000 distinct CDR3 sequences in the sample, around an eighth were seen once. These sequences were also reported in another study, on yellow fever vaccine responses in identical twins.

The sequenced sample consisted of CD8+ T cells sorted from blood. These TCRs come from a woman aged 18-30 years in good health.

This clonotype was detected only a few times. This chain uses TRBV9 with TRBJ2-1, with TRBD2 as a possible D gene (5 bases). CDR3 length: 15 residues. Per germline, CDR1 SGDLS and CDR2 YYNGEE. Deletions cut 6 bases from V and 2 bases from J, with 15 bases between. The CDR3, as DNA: TGTGCCAGCACCGCCGGGGTAGCAACCTACAATGAGCAGTTCTTC. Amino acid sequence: CASTAGVATYNEQFF. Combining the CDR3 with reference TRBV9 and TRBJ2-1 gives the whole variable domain DSGVTQTPKHLITATGQRVTLRCSPRSGDLSVYWYQQSLDQGLQFLIQYYNGEERAKGNILERFSAQQFPDLHSELNLSSLELGDSALYFCASTAGVATYNEQFFGPGTRLTVL.

In DNA form, the CDR3 reads TGTGCCAGCAGTTTAATCGGGAGGGCTCCTTACAATGAGCAGTTCTTC. Translation: CASSLIGRAPYNEQFF. The chain joins TRBV27 to TRBJ2-1; TRBD2 aligns across 8 bases. The germline gives CDR1 MNHEY, CDR2 SMNVEV (reference sequence). V lost 2 bases to trimming and J lost 4 bases; unmatched junction nucleotides: 7. The CDR3 covers 16 residues.

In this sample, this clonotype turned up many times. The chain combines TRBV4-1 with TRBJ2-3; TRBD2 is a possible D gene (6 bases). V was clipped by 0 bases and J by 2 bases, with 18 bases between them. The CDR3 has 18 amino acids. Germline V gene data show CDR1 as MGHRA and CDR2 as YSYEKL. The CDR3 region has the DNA TGCGCCAGCAGCCAAGATCTGGGGGGAAGTATGGTCACAGATACGCAGTATTTT. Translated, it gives CASSQDLGGSMVTDTQYF.

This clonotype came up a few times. The CDR3 protein is CASSLEQGWETQYF. CDR3 bases: TGCGCCAGCAGCCTGGAACAGGGATGGGAGACCCAGTACTTC. This sequence joins TRBV5-1 and TRBJ2-5; tentative D call: TRBD1 (6 bases). The CDR3 is made up of 14 amino acids. V lost 4 bases and J 5 bases, leaving 15 bases between the germline ends. Germline V gene data show CDR1 as SGHRS and CDR2 as YFSETQ.

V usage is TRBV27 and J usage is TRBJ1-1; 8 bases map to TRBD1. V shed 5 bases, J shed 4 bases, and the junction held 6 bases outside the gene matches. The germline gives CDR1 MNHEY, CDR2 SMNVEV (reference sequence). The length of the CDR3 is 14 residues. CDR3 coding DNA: TGTGCCAGCAGTCCAACAGGGGGAGGCACTGAAGCTTTCTTT. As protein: CASSPTGGGTEAFF.

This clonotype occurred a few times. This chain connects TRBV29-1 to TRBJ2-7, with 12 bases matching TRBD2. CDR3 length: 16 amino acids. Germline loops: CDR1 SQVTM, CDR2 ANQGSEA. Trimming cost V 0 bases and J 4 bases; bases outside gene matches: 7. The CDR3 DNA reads TGCAGCGTTGAAGAGACCCTAGCGGGAGGGCCTTACGAGCAGTACTTC. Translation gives CSVEETLAGGPYEQYF.

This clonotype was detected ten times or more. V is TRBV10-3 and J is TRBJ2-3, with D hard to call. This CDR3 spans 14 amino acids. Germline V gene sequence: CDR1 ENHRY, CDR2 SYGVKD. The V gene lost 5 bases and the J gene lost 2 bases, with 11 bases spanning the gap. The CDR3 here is CAISPVESTDTQYF. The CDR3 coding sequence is TGTGCCATCAGTCCCGTCGAGTCCACAGATACGCAGTATTTT.

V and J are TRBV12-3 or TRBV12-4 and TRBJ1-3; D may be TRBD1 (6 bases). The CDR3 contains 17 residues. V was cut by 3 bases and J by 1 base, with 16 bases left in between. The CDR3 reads CASSFFPQGPSGNTIYF. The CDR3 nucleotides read TGTGCCAGCAGTTTCTTCCCTCAGGGGCCGTCTGGAAACACCATATATTTT.

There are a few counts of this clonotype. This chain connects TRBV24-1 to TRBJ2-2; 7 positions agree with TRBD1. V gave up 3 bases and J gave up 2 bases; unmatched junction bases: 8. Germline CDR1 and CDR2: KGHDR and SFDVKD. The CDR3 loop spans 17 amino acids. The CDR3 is CATSDTWTGPNTGELFF. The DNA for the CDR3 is TGTGCCACCAGTGATACCTGGACAGGTCCTAACACCGGGGAGCTGTTTTTT.

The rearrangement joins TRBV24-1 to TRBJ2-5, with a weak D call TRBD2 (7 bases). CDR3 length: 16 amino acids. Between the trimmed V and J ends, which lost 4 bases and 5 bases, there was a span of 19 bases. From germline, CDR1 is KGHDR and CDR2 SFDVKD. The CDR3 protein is CATSDPLRGAIETQYF. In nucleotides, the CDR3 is TGTGCCACCAGTGACCCCCTCCGGGGGGCCATTGAGACCCAGTACTTC.

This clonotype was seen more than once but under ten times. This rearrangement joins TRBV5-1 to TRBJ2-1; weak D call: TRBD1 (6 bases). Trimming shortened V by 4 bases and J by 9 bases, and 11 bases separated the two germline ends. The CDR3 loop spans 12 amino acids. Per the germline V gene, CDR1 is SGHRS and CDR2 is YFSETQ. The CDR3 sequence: CASSPTGCEQFF. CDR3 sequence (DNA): TGCGCCAGCAGCCCGACAGGTTGTGAGCAGTTCTTC.

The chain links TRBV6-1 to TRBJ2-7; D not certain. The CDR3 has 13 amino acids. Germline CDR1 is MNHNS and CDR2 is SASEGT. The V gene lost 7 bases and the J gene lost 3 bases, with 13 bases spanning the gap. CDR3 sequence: CASTVAADYEQYF. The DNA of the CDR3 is TGTGCCAGCACTGTAGCAGCAGACTACGAGCAGTACTTC.

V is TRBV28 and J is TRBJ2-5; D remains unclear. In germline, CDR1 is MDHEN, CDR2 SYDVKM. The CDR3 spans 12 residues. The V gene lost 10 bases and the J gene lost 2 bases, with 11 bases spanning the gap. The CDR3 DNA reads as TGTGCCACCCGACTGGATCAAGAGACCCAGTACTTC. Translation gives CATRLDQETQYF.

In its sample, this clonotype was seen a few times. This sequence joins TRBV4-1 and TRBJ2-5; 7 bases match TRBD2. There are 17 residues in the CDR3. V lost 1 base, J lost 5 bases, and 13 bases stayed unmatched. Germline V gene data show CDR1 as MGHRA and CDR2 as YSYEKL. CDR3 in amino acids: CASSQGGGGFKRETQYF. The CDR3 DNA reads TGCGCCAGCAGCCAAGGCGGGGGAGGCTTCAAGAGGGAGACCCAGTACTTC.

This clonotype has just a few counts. The CDR3 DNA is TGTGCCAGCAGCGTAGCTTTTGAAGCTTTCTTT. Translating gives CASSVAFEAFF. The chain has TRBV9 and TRBJ1-1, with no clear D. Between the trimmed V and J ends, which lost 0 bases and 7 bases, there was a span of 4 bases. CDR1 is SGDLS and CDR2 is YYNGEE in the germline V gene. This CDR3 spans 11 amino acids.

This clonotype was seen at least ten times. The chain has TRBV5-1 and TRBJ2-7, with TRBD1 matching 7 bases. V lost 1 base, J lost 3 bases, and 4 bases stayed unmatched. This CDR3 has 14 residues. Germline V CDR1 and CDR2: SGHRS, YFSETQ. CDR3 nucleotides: TGCGCCAGCAGCTTGCGGGGACAGCTCTACGAGCAGTACTTC. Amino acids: CASSLRGQLYEQYF.

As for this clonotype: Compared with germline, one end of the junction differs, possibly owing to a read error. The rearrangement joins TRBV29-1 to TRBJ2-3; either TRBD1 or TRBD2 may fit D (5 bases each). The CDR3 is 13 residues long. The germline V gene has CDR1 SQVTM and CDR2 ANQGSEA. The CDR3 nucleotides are TGCAGCGTTGAGCGCCGAGGGGCTGATACGCAGAATTTT. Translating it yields CSVERRGADTQNF.

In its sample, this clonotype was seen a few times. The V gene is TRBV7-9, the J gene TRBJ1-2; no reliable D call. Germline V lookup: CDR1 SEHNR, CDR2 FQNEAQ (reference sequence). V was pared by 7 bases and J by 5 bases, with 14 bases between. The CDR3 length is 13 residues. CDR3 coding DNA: TGTGCCAGCACCCCGTCAGCTACGTATGGCTACACCTTC. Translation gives CASTPSATYGYTF.

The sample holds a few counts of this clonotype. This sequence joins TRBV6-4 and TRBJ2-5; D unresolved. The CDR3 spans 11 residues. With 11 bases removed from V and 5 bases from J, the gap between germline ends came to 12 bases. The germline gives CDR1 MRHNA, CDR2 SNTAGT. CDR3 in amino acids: CAPVVPETQYF. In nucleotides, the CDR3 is TGTGCCCCCGTGGTCCCGGAGACCCAGTACTTC.

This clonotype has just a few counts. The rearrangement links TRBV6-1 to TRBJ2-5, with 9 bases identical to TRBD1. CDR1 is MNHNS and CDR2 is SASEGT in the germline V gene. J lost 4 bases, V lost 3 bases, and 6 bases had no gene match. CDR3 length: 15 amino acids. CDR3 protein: CASSDPDRGIETQYF. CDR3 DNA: TGTGCCAGCAGTGACCCGGACAGGGGTATAGAGACCCAGTACTTC.

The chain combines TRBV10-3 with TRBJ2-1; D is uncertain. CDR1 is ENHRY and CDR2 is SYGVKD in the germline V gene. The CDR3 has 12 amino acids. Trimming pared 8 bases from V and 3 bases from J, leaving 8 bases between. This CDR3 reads CAIQTLYNEQFF. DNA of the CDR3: TGTGCCATCCAGACACTCTACAATGAGCAGTTCTTC.

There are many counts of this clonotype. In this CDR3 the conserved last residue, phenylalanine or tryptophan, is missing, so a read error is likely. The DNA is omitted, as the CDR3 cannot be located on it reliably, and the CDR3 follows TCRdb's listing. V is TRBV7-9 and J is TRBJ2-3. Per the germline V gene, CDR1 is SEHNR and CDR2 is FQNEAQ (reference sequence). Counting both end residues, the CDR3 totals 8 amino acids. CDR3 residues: CASSLEVL.

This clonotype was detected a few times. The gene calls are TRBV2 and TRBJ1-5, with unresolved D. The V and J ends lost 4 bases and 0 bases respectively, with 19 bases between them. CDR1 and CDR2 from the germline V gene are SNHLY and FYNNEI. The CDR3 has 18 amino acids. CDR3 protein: CASSGEVYSPDSNQPQHF. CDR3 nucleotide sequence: TGTGCCAGCAGTGGAGAGGTGTACAGTCCCGATAGCAATCAGCCCCAGCATTTT.